These 7 T cell receptor beta chains were all obtained from the same sample, sequenced in a study of T cell responses to AZD1222 COVID-19 vaccine. Some clones are missing from TCRdb's copy, which holds only in-frame ones; the method was immunoSEQ multiplex PCR. The table shows tens of thousands of clones, with 89% occurring only once. The specimen comprised peripheral blood, sampled on day 0 of AZD1222 vaccination. Source of these receptors: an adult in good health.

This sequence joins TRBV29-1 and TRBJ1-2, with 8 nucleotides matching TRBD1. The CDR3 has 13 amino acids. The germline V gene encodes CDR1 SQVTM and CDR2 ANQGSEA. With 4 bases clipped from V and 4 bases from J, the junction kept 5 bases outside the gene matches. CDR3: CSVGTGQAYGYTF. Here the CDR3 DNA reads TGCAGCGTTGGGACGGGACAGGCCTATGGCTACACCTTC.

This clone has a handful of counts. The rearrangement joins TRBV29-1 to TRBJ2-7, with a tentative D call TRBD2 (5 bases). This CDR3 spans 13 amino acids. The V gene's germline CDR1 is SQVTM and CDR2 ANQGSEA. The CDR3 protein is CRAPRGPPYEQYF. As DNA, the CDR3 is TGCAGGGCCCCCCGGGGTCCTCCCTACGAGCAGTACTTC.

The chain links TRBV7-2 to TRBJ1-6; 8 nucleotides align to TRBD1. With 1 base clipped from V and 10 bases from J, the junction kept 6 bases outside the gene matches. CDR1 SGHTA and CDR2 FQGNSA come from the germline V gene. This CDR3 is 15 amino acids long. The CDR3 here is CASSLGDRRGSPLHF. In DNA, the CDR3 is TGTGCCAGCAGCTTAGGGGACAGGCGTGGCTCACCCCTCCACTTT.

The chain links TRBV2 to TRBJ2-7, with TRBD2 as a possible D gene (6 bases). CDR1 and CDR2 from the germline V gene are SNHLY and FYNNEI. The CDR3 runs to 13 residues. Trimming took 4 bases from V and 7 from J, leaving 14 bases between them. CDR3 residues: CASSGAGKSEQYF. CDR3 nucleotides: TGTGCCAGCAGTGGCGCGGGAAAATCGGAGCAGTACTTC.

The chain joins TRBV7-2 to TRBJ1-3; no firm D call. Per the germline V gene, CDR1 is SGHTA and CDR2 is FQGNSA. There are 12 residues in the CDR3. Trimming took 1 base from V and 4 from J, leaving 2 bases between them. CDR3 loop: CASSLEGNTIYF. For the CDR3, the DNA is TGTGCCAGCAGCTTAGAAGGAAACACCATATATTTT. The whole variable domain, remainder taken from reference TRBV7-2 and TRBJ1-3, is GAGVSQSPSNKVTEKGKDVELRCDPISGHTALYWYRQSLGQGLEFLIYFQGNSAPDKSGLPSDRFSAERTGGSVSTLTIQRTQQEDSAVYLCASSLEGNTIYFGEGSWLTVV.

V is TRBV3-1 (or the pseudogene TRBV3-2) and J is TRBJ2-7; 7 bases align to TRBD1. CDR3 size: 13 residues. Germline assignment: CDR1 LGHDT and CDR2 YNNKEL (reference sequence). After removal of 5 bases from V and 5 bases from J, the junction contained 6 bases not matched to a gene. The CDR3 protein is CASSSDRVHEQYF. CDR3 nucleotides: TGTGCCAGCAGCTCAGACAGGGTACACGAGCAGTACTTC.

The chain recombines TRBV12-5 with TRBJ2-2, with 9 positions matching TRBD1. The CDR3 has 15 residues. CDR1 and CDR2 (germline): LGHNT, FRNRAP. V lost 6 bases, J lost 6 bases, and 8 bases stayed unmatched. This CDR3 reads CASGEGQGMSGELFF. CDR3 DNA sequence: TGTGCTAGTGGCGAGGGACAGGGTATGTCCGGGGAGCTGTTTTTT. Full variable domain (remainder filled in from reference TRBV12-5 and TRBJ2-2): DARVTQTPRHKVTEMGQEVTMRCQPILGHNTVFWYRQTMMQGLELLAYFRNRAPLDDSGMPKDRFSAEMPDATLATLKIQPSEPRDSAVYFCASGEGQGMSGELFFGEGSRLTVL.